One and the same sample provided the 32 T cell receptor beta chains below, sequenced in a study of cytomegalovirus exposure and HLA in healthy donors. The PCR used 60 Vbeta and 13 Jbeta primers. Sequenced by immunoSEQ multiplex PCR; TCRdb stores in-frame clones only, minus some. The sample shows about 110,000 clones, around four fifths of them seen only once. Sequencing was carried out using PBMCs. These receptors came from a woman between 55 and 75 years old in good health and CMV-seropositive.

This chain joins TRBV28 and TRBJ2-1; 13 bases align to TRBD2. V was pared by 6 bases and J by 4 bases, with 9 bases of the junction left unmatched. Germline-derived CDR1 and CDR2 are MDHEN and SYDVKM. The CDR3 sequence is 17 residues long. The DNA for the CDR3 is TGTGCCAGCAGCAACCTTGGGACTAGCGGGAAGTACAATGAGCAGTTCTTC. Its translation: CASSNLGTSGKYNEQFF.

V gene TRBV7-6 combines with J gene TRBJ2-3; 7 nucleotides agree with TRBD2. CDR3 length equals 17 residues. Losses at the gene ends were 0 bases for V and 6 bases for J; bases not matched to a gene: 12. CDR1 is SGHVS and CDR2 is FNYEAQ in the germline V gene. CDR3 region: CASSLAVVAGAPDTQYF. The CDR3 DNA follows: TGTGCCAGCAGCTTAGCGGTCGTCGCGGGAGCCCCCGATACGCAGTATTTT.

The rearrangement joins TRBV5-1 to TRBJ2-7; TRBD2 is a possible D gene (5 bases). Trimming cost V 5 bases and J 6 bases, with 18 bases left between them. Germline loops: CDR1 SGHRS, CDR2 YFSETQ. The CDR3 contains 14 residues. The CDR3 DNA follows: TGCGCCAGCAGACTTCGGGAAAGTCGCGGCGAGCAGTACTTC. Residues: CASRLRESRGEQYF.

The genes are TRBV25-1 and TRBJ2-7, with D perhaps matching TRBD2 (6 bases). Germline V gene data show CDR1 as MGHDK and CDR2 as SYGVNS. Trimming cost V 5 bases and J 3 bases, with 14 bases left between them. The CDR3 is made up of 14 amino acids. The DNA of the CDR3 is TGTGCCAGCAGTCCAGCGGGCCACATCTACGAGCAGTACTTC. Amino acids: CASSPAGHIYEQYF.

The rearrangement joins TRBV7-2 to TRBJ2-4; weak D call: TRBD2 (6 bases). This CDR3 has 15 residues. Trimming stripped 8 bases from V and 9 bases from J, with 23 bases between. The germline CDR1 and CDR2 sequences are SGHTA and FQGNSA. As DNA, the CDR3 is TGTGCCAGCTCTTTAGGCCAGGCGGGGTCAAGCATTCAGTACTTC. The encoded protein is CASSLGQAGSSIQYF.

This chain links TRBV7-2 with TRBJ2-2; D may be TRBD2 (5 bases). Trimming pared 6 bases from V and 0 bases from J, leaving 14 bases between. This CDR3 has 16 residues. Germline V gene sequence: CDR1 SGHTA, CDR2 FQGNSA. CDR3 residues: CASSLAFRANTGELFF. CDR3 sequence (DNA): TGTGCCAGCAGTCTAGCCTTTAGAGCGAACACCGGGGAGCTGTTTTTT.

In its sample, this clone was seen once. The CDR3 protein is CAWERTSTDTQYF. The CDR3 nucleotides read TGTGCCTGGGAGCGGACGAGCACAGATACGCAGTATTTT. The chain couples TRBV30 to TRBJ2-3, with D perhaps matching TRBD2 (5 bases). V gave up 5 bases and J gave up 0 bases, with 9 bases separating them. The CDR3 runs 13 residues. Germline loops: CDR1 GTSNPN, CDR2 SVGIG (reference sequence). The full variable domain, rest sourced from reference TRBV30 and TRBJ2-3, is SQTIHQWPATLVQPVGSPLSLECTVEGTSNPNLYWYRQAAGRGLQLLFYSVGIGQISSEVPQNLSASRPQDRQFILSSKKLLLSDSGFYLCAWERTSTDTQYFGPGTRLTVL.

V is TRBV11-2 and J is TRBJ1-5; unclear D gene. CDR3 size: 13 residues. CDR1 and CDR2 from the germline V gene are SGHAT and FQNNGV. Trimming removed 1 base at V and 4 bases at J, with 5 bases between. CDR3 in DNA: TGTGCCAGCAGCTTAGCTCCGAATCAGCCCCAGCATTTT. It specifies CASSLAPNQPQHF.

V usage is TRBV7-9 and J usage is TRBJ2-1; tentatively, D is TRBD2 (7 bases). The germline gives CDR1 SEHNR, CDR2 FQNEAQ (reference sequence). The CDR3 is 19 amino acids. The ends were cut back, 5 bases at V and 5 bases at J, with 28 bases in the middle. Here the CDR3 DNA reads TGTGCCAGCAGCCAAACCCGGGGGGCTAGCGCTACACTCCACAATGAGCAGTTCTTC. Translating gives CASSQTRGASATLHNEQFF.

A remark on this clone: The junction departs from the called germline gene at one end, perhaps through a read error. This chain uses TRBV18 with TRBJ2-1, with 7 bases identical to TRBD1. CDR3 length: 15 residues. Germline lookup yields CDR1 KGHSH and CDR2 LQKENI. The CDR3 DNA follows: TGTGCCAGCTCACCACCACAGGGGTCCTCCAATGAGCAGTTCTTC. Translation gives CASSPPQGSSNEQFF.

This clone showed up just once. J is TRBJ2-3 and V is TRBV2; possible D gene TRBD2, 5 bases. This CDR3 is 15 amino acids long. In germline, CDR1 is SNHLY, CDR2 FYNNEI. V lost 6 bases and J 4 bases, leaving 17 bases between the germline ends. CDR3 nucleotide sequence: TGTGCCAGCAGCGAAATACTAGTACGCGCAGATACGCAGTATTTT. Translation gives CASSEILVRADTQYF.

This sequence joins TRBV7-8 and TRBJ1-2, with TRBD1 matching over 9 bases. The CDR3 runs 15 residues. V was pared by 4 bases and J by 8 bases, with 11 bases of the junction left unmatched. CDR1 is SGHVS, CDR2 FQNEAQ, per germline. The CDR3 reads CASSSRPTGGGGYTF. The CDR3 nucleotides are TGTGCCAGCAGCTCGCGCCCTACAGGGGGCGGGGGCTACACCTTC.

This clone was observed a handful of times. The chain carries TRBV7-6 and TRBJ1-1; TRBD1 matches at 8 bases. V was clipped by 2 bases and J by 4 bases; unmatched bases: 3. This CDR3 is 14 amino acids long. Looked up from germline, CDR1 is SGHVS and CDR2 is FNYEAQ. This CDR3 is CASSLSTGGTEAFF. The DNA for the CDR3 is TGTGCCAGCAGCTTATCTACAGGGGGCACTGAAGCTTTCTTT.

The chain recombines TRBV28 with TRBJ1-2; TRBD1 aligns across 7 bases. The V segment lost 7 bases and the J segment 4 bases; nucleotides outside the gene matches: 9. This CDR3 spans 14 amino acids. The V gene's germline CDR1 is MDHEN and CDR2 SYDVKM. The DNA of the CDR3 is TGTGCCAGCACAAAGGACAGGCAAAGCTATGGCTACACCTTC. Residues: CASTKDRQSYGYTF.

V and J are TRBV7-2 and TRBJ2-7, with 9 bases identical to TRBD1. J lost 1 base, V lost 1 base, and 2 bases had no gene match. Germline V gene sequence: CDR1 SGHTA, CDR2 FQGNSA. The CDR3 totals 15 residues. The CDR3 loop is CASSLVGQGSYEQYF. The CDR3 DNA reads TGTGCCAGCAGCTTAGTGGGACAGGGTTCCTACGAGCAGTACTTC. The variable domain in full, with the rest retrieved from reference TRBV7-2 and TRBJ2-7, is GAGVSQSPSNKVTEKGKDVELRCDPISGHTALYWYRQSLGQGLEFLIYFQGNSAPDKSGLPSDRFSAERTGGSVSTLTIQRTQQEDSAVYLCASSLVGQGSYEQYFGPGTRLTVT.

Only one count was recorded for this clone. The chain recombines TRBV28 with TRBJ1-1; possible D gene TRBD1, 5 bases. CDR3 size: 15 residues. V dropped 6 bases and J dropped 6 bases, with 20 bases sitting between them. Germline CDR1 and CDR2: MDHEN and SYDVKM. The CDR3 loop is CASRSPAAGEAEAFF. CDR3 nucleotide sequence: TGTGCCAGCAGGTCCCCCGCCGCGGGGGAAGCTGAAGCTTTCTTT.

This clone was recorded only once. V usage is TRBV7-3 and J usage is TRBJ1-3, with D uncertain. V lost 5 bases to trimming and J lost 3 bases, with 14 bases between them. The CDR3 length is 15 residues. Germline V gene sequence: CDR1 SGHTA, CDR2 FQGTGA. The CDR3 region is CASSPYGRNGNTIYF. CDR3 DNA sequence: TGTGCCAGCAGCCCCTATGGGAGAAATGGAAACACCATATATTTT. The full variable domain, in which reference TRBV7-3 and TRBJ1-3 provide the parts outside the CDR3, is GAGVSQTPSNKVTEKGKYVELRCDPISGHTALYWYRQSLGQGPEFLIYFQGTGAADDSGLPNDRFFAVRPEGSVSTLKIQRTERGDSAVYLCASSPYGRNGNTIYFGEGSWLTVV.

The chain employs TRBV7-8 and TRBJ2-2, with 7 bases lining up with TRBD1. This CDR3 contains 16 residues. With 1 base clipped from V and 3 bases from J, the junction kept 5 bases outside the gene matches. The germline gives CDR1 SGHVS, CDR2 FQNEAQ. The CDR3 reads CASSLGAGGYTGELFF. In nucleotides, the CDR3 is TGTGCCAGCAGCTTAGGCGCAGGGGGTTACACCGGGGAGCTGTTTTTT.

The V call is TRBV19, the J call TRBJ1-5; D unresolved. The CDR3 sequence is 15 residues long. V lost 2 bases and J 6 bases, leaving 14 bases between the germline ends. Germline CDR1 LNHDA, CDR2 SQIVND (reference sequence). CDR3 in DNA: TGTGCCAGTAGTATATTCGGTTCACGGGGTCAGCCCCAGCATTTT. It yields the protein CASSIFGSRGQPQHF.

This chain connects TRBV6-1 to TRBJ1-2; TRBD1 is a possible D gene (5 bases). This CDR3 has 18 amino acids. Trimming pared 2 bases from V and 8 bases from J, leaving 27 bases between. Germline V gene data show CDR1 as MNHNS and CDR2 as SASEGT. The CDR3 reads CASSETGQGWLRVEGYTF. The DNA for the CDR3 is TGTGCCAGCAGTGAAACTGGTCAGGGTTGGTTGCGAGTCGAGGGCTACACCTTC.

The V and J genes are TRBV7-2 and TRBJ1-4; 8 bases align to TRBD1. With V trimmed by 1 base and J by 8 bases, 6 bases remained unmatched. The CDR3 has 15 amino acids. CDR1 is SGHTA and CDR2 is FQGNSA in the germline V gene. CDR3 sequence: CASSLGGTGREKLFF. CDR3 DNA: TGTGCCAGCAGCTTAGGGGGGACAGGCCGGGAAAAACTGTTTTTT.

The rearrangement uses TRBV13 and TRBJ2-3; 8 nucleotides line up with TRBD2. Germline-derived CDR1 and CDR2 are PRHDT and FYEKMQ (reference sequence). J lost 6 bases, V lost 6 bases, and 8 bases had no gene match. The length of the CDR3 is 14 residues. As DNA, the CDR3 is TGTGCCAGCAGAAGCGGGAGCTCAGCGGATACGCAGTATTTT. Its translation is CASRSGSSADTQYF.

The chain uses TRBV6-6 and TRBJ2-7; 7 bases align to TRBD1. Germline CDR1 MNHNY, CDR2 SVGAGI (reference sequence). The V gene end was trimmed by 5 bases and the J gene end by 6 bases; junction bases not matched to a gene: 7. This CDR3 spans 13 amino acids. The CDR3: CASSSPTGFEQYF. The DNA of the CDR3 is TGTGCCAGCAGTAGCCCGACAGGGTTCGAGCAGTACTTC.

The rearrangement joins TRBV18 to TRBJ2-7; perhaps TRBD2 as D (6 bases). CDR1 KGHSH and CDR2 LQKENI come from the germline V gene. The V end lost 0 bases, the J end lost 0 bases, and 12 bases lay between the germline ends. This CDR3 comprises 16 residues. The CDR3 DNA reads as TGTGCCAGCTCACCACCGGGGACTTACCTCTCCTACGAGCAGTACTTC. Translation: CASSPPGTYLSYEQYF. Combining the CDR3 with reference TRBV18 and TRBJ2-7 gives the whole variable domain NAGVMQNPRHLVRRRGQEARLRCSPMKGHSHVYWYRQLPEEGLKFMVYLQKENIIDESGMPKERFSAEFPKEGPSILRIQQVVRGDSAAYFCASSPPGTYLSYEQYFGPGTRLTVT.

The chain combines TRBV29-1 with TRBJ2-7, with 9 bases fitting TRBD1. The V gene end was trimmed by 5 bases and the J gene end by 3 bases; junction bases not matched to a gene: 8. The germline V gene has CDR1 SQVTM and CDR2 ANQGSEA. The CDR3 is 14 residues long. The chain's CDR3 is CSVHTGTGYYEQYF. CDR3 coding DNA: TGCAGCGTTCACACCGGGACAGGGTACTACGAGCAGTACTTC.

This rearrangement joins TRBV9 to TRBJ1-2, with D perhaps TRBD1 (5 bases). The CDR3 runs 11 residues. V dropped 7 bases and J dropped 8 bases, with 12 bases sitting between them. The germline V gene has CDR1 SGDLS and CDR2 YYNGEE. The CDR3 region is CASAGGEGYTF. In nucleotides, the CDR3 is TGTGCCAGCGCGGGGGGGGAAGGCTACACCTTC.

This chain joins TRBV29-1 and TRBJ1-1; no reliable D call. This CDR3 is 16 amino acids long. The V and J ends lost 7 bases and 1 base respectively, with 22 bases between them. Germline loops: CDR1 SQVTM, CDR2 ANQGSEA. The CDR3 loop reads CSASIGLRAPNTEAFF. DNA of the CDR3: TGCAGCGCCTCGATCGGACTGAGGGCGCCGAACACTGAAGCTTTCTTT.

This clone was observed a handful of times. The CDR3 DNA sequence: TGTGCCAGCAGGTGGGACAGGGGCTCCTACGAGCAGTACTTC. Residues: CASRWDRGSYEQYF. The chain combines TRBV6-6 with TRBJ2-7, with 10 bases that match TRBD1. Per the germline V gene, CDR1 is MNHNY and CDR2 is SVGAGI (reference sequence). V shed 6 bases and J 0 bases; nucleotides not matched to a gene: 2. The CDR3 consists of 14 residues.

The CDR3 is CASSGRRDGYTF. DNA of the CDR3: TGTGCCAGTAGTGGTCGACGGGATGGCTACACCTTC. The chain recombines TRBV19 with TRBJ1-2, with D uncertain. CDR1 and CDR2 (germline): LNHDA, SQIVND (reference sequence). The V and J ends lost 5 bases and 6 bases respectively, with 10 bases between them. The CDR3 runs to 12 residues.

This chain links TRBV5-1 with TRBJ2-7; D remains ambiguous. Trimming removed 0 bases at V and 1 base at J, with 8 bases between. Germline lookup yields CDR1 SGHRS and CDR2 YFSETQ. The CDR3 runs 14 residues. In DNA form, the CDR3 reads TGCGCCAGCAGCTTGGCCCTATCGTCCTACGAGCAGTACTTC. Translation: CASSLALSSYEQYF.

The chain carries TRBV19 and TRBJ1-5; 9 nucleotides align to TRBD1. The V gene end was trimmed by 2 bases and the J gene end by 7 bases; junction bases not matched to a gene: 9. The CDR3 is made up of 16 amino acids. Germline CDR1 is LNHDA and CDR2 is SQIVND (reference sequence). Here the CDR3 DNA reads TGTGCCAGTAGTATATTCCCCGGGACAGGGAGCCAGCCCCAGCATTTT. Translating it yields CASSIFPGTGSQPQHF.

V usage is TRBV6-5 and J usage is TRBJ2-3; possible D gene TRBD2, 6 bases. The germline V and J ends were trimmed by 7 bases and 2 bases, with 13 bases remaining between them. Germline-derived CDR1 and CDR2 are MNHEY and SVGAGI. The CDR3 is 14 amino acids. Written as DNA, the CDR3 is TGTGCCAGCACTCGGGGGACCTTCACAGATACGCAGTATTTT. Translating it yields CASTRGTFTDTQYF.